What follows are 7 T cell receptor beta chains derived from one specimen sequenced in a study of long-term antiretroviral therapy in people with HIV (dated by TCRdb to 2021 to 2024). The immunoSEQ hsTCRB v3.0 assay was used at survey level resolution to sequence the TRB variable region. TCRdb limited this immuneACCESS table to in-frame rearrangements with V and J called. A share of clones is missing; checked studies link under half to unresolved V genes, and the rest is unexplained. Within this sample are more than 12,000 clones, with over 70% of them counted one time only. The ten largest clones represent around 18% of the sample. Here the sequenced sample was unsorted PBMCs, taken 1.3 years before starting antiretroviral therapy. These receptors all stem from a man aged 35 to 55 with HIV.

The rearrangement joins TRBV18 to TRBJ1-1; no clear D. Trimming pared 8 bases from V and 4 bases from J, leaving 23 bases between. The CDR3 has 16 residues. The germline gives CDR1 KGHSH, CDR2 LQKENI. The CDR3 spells CASTKGEGAVGTEAFF. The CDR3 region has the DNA TGTGCCAGCACAAAGGGCGAAGGCGCCGTGGGCACTGAAGCTTTCTTT.

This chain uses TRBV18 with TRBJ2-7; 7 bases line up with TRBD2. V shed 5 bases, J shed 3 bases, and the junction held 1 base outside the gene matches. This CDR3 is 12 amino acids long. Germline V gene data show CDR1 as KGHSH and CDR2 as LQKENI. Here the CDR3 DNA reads TGTGCCAGCTCATGGGAGGGCTACGAGCAGTACTTC. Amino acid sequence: CASSWEGYEQYF.

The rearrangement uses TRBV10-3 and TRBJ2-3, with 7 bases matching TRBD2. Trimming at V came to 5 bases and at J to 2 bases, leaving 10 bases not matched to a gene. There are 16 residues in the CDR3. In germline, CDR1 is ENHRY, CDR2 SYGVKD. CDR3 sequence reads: CAISTTGRGITDTQYF. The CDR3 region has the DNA TGTGCCATCAGTACGACTGGGCGGGGGATCACAGATACGCAGTATTTT.

The CDR3: CASTISGLEAFF. The CDR3 coding sequence is TGTGCCAGCACCATTTCGGGACTTGAAGCTTTCTTT. The V and J genes are TRBV11-2 and TRBJ1-1; D possibly corresponds to TRBD1 (5 bases). Trimming left V 7 bases short and J 7 bases short, with 13 bases between. Germline lookup yields CDR1 SGHAT and CDR2 FQNNGV. The CDR3 has 12 residues.

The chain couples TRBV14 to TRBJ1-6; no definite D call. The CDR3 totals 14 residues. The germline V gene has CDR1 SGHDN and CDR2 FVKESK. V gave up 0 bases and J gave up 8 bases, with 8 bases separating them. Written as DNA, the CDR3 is TGTGCCAGCAGCCAAGATCAGCGGTATTCACCCCTCCACTTT. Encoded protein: CASSQDQRYSPLHF. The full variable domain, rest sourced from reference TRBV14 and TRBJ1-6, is EAGVTQFPSHSVIEKGQTVTLRCDPISGHDNLYWYRRVMGKEIKFLLHFVKESKQDESGMPNNRFLAERTGGTYSTLKVQPAELEDSGVYFCASSQDQRYSPLHFGNGTRLTVT.

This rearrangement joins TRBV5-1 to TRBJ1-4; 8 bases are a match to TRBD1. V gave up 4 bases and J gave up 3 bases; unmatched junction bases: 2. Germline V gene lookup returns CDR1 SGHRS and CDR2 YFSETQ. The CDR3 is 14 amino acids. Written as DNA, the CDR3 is TGCGCCAGCAGCCCGGACAGGGCTAATGAAAAACTGTTTTTT. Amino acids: CASSPDRANEKLFF.

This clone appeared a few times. The CDR3 protein is CAGWEEGPDATEAFF. The DNA for the CDR3 is TGTGCCGGGTGGGAGGAAGGTCCTGACGCTACTGAAGCTTTCTTT. The rearrangement joins TRBV2 to TRBJ1-1; unclear D gene. There are 15 residues in the CDR3. Trimming cost V 11 bases and J 5 bases, with 24 bases left between them. CDR1 is SNHLY and CDR2 is FYNNEI in the germline V gene.